Listed here is a single TCR beta chain. The length of the CDR3 is 15 residues. The V segment lost 5 bases and the J segment 0 bases; nucleotides outside the gene matches: 4. Germline loops: CDR1 KGHDR, CDR2 SFDVKD. Authors' methods: Reference gene primer amplification gave estimated nucleated cell counts. The assay was immunoSEQ multiplex PCR, and TCRdb's table has in-frame clones only and misses some. That table supplies the V and J calls and clone size; D and trimming were determined from the DNA. Altogether over 200,000 clones are present, roughly 90% being singletons, with the ten largest covering under 7%. The data belong to a study of blood T cell repertoires in COVID-19. Across the study: The United States, Italy and Spain provided the acute and convalescent COVID-19 samples. Nucleic acid was either cDNA or gDNA, and it came from T cells, B-cell-depleted T cells, or PBMCs.

The receptor comes from a man in his 60s who had recovered from COVID-19. The chain carries TRBV24-1 and TRBJ2-3; 7 bases agree with TRBD2. Sequenced input: peripheral blood. The CDR3 nucleotides read TGTGCCACCAGTGGGGACTACCCTAGCACAGATACGCAGTATTTT. Residues: CATSGDYPSTDTQYF.